Below, 27 T cell receptor beta chains from the same sample are listed, as sequenced in a study of cytomegalovirus exposure and HLA in healthy donors. PCR involved 60 Vbeta and 13 Jbeta primers. Clones were read by immunoSEQ multiplex PCR, and TCRdb kept only the in-frame ones, dropping some. Here the sample spans under 110,000 clones, more than 75% being singletons. Sequencing was done on a sample of PBMCs. These receptor sequences come from a woman aged 50 to 60 in good health and CMV-seropositive.

V gene TRBV5-6 combines with J gene TRBJ2-7; 7 nucleotides agree with TRBD2. CDR1 SGHDT and CDR2 YYEEEE come from the germline V gene. This CDR3 is 14 amino acids long. V gave up 3 bases and J gave up 7 bases; unmatched junction bases: 10. CDR3 region: CASSYRRGLVEQYF. The CDR3 DNA is TGTGCCAGCAGCTATAGGCGGGGGTTAGTTGAGCAGTACTTC. The entire variable domain, with the rest obtained from reference TRBV5-6 and TRBJ2-7, is as follows: DAGVTQSPTHLIKTRGQQVTLRCSPKSGHDTVSWYQQALGQGPQFIFQYYEEEERQRGNFPDRFSGHQFPNYSSELNVNALLLGDSALYLCASSYRRGLVEQYFGPGTRLTVT.

V and J are TRBV28 and TRBJ1-2, with D perhaps TRBD1 (5 bases). Trimming cost V 2 bases and J 3 bases, with 10 bases left between them. Germline CDR1 reads MDHEN; CDR2 reads SYDVKM. This CDR3 spans 14 amino acids. As DNA, the CDR3 is TGTGCCAGCAGTTTACCAAAAGGGGACTATGGCTACACCTTC. Translated, it gives CASSLPKGDYGYTF.

This clone was detected ten times or more. The CDR3 DNA sequence: TGCAGCGTTCCTCAAAGGGGTGACTATGGCTACACCTTC. It translates to CSVPQRGDYGYTF. The gene calls are TRBV29-1 and TRBJ1-2, with D possibly being TRBD1 (5 bases). The CDR3 is made up of 13 amino acids. Germline CDR1 and CDR2: SQVTM and ANQGSEA. V dropped 5 bases and J dropped 3 bases, with 13 bases sitting between them.

V is TRBV2 and J is TRBJ1-6; 9 bases map to TRBD1. The CDR3 covers 19 residues. The V segment lost 2 bases and the J segment 7 bases; nucleotides outside the gene matches: 15. Germline CDR1 reads SNHLY; CDR2 reads FYNNEI. The CDR3 DNA reads as TGTGCCAGCAGTGAACTGGGACAGGGAGCCCGAAGGGGGAATTCACCCCTCCACTTT. Protein product: CASSELGQGARRGNSPLHF.

This sequence joins TRBV30 and TRBJ2-3, with 10 bases fitting TRBD1. This CDR3 comprises 13 residues. The germline V gene encodes CDR1 GTSNPN and CDR2 SVGIG (reference sequence). With V trimmed by 6 bases and J by 1 base, 1 base remained unmatched. The CDR3 here is CACGTGGTDTQYF. The CDR3 DNA reads as TGTGCCTGTGGGACAGGGGGCACAGATACGCAGTATTTT. Based on the CDR3 plus reference TRBV30 and TRBJ2-3, the full variable domain is SQTIHQWPATLVQPVGSPLSLECTVEGTSNPNLYWYRQAAGRGLQLLFYSVGIGQISSEVPQNLSASRPQDRQFILSSKKLLLSDSGFYLCACGTGGTDTQYFGPGTRLTVL.

By sample share, this clone is medium-sized. The chain joins TRBV7-9 to TRBJ1-1, with a possible D match to TRBD1 (5 bases). This CDR3 region has 15 residues. Germline assignment: CDR1 SEHNR and CDR2 FQNEAQ (reference sequence). Between the trimmed V and J ends, which lost 5 bases and 0 bases, there was a span of 13 bases. CDR3 coding DNA: TGTGCCAGCAGCCCCCCGACAGTTATGAACACTGAAGCTTTCTTT. Its protein is CASSPPTVMNTEAFF.

The V gene is TRBV6-1, the J gene TRBJ2-3; TRBD1 agrees at 12 bases. This CDR3 spans 17 amino acids. The J segment lost 6 bases and the V segment lost 1 base, leaving 8 bases of the junction unmatched. CDR1 is MNHNS, CDR2 SASEGT, per germline. The CDR3 reads CASSEVGTGGYRDTQYF. In DNA form, the CDR3 reads TGTGCCAGCAGTGAAGTGGGGACAGGGGGCTATCGGGATACGCAGTATTTT.

CDR3 in amino acids: CASSEGRRNYGYTF. As DNA, the CDR3 is TGTGCCAGCAGTGAAGGGAGGCGCAACTATGGCTACACCTTC. V is TRBV2 and J is TRBJ1-2; D unclear. The CDR3 extends over 14 amino acids. Germline V CDR1 and CDR2: SNHLY, FYNNEI. V lost 1 base and J lost 2, with 8 bases in between.

The chain combines TRBV28 with TRBJ1-5; no reliable D call. Per the germline V gene, CDR1 is MDHEN and CDR2 is SYDVKM. The CDR3 has 15 amino acids. V lost 4 bases, J lost 3 bases, and 13 bases lay in between. The CDR3 loop is CASSYRDNSNQPQHF. The CDR3 nucleotides are TGTGCCAGCAGTTACCGAGACAACTCCAATCAGCCCCAGCATTTT.

For this clone: Other DNA sequences in the same sample also yield this CDR3. This chain connects TRBV9 to TRBJ1-6; D is possibly TRBD1 (5 bases). Trimming left V 2 bases short and J 7 bases short, with 13 bases between. The CDR3 length is 15 residues. Germline loops: CDR1 SGDLS, CDR2 YYNGEE. The CDR3 spells CASSVGQGGNSPLHF. The CDR3 DNA is TGTGCCAGCAGCGTGGGGCAGGGTGGGAATTCACCCCTCCACTTT.

This clone was seen more than once but under ten times. This chain uses TRBV21-1 with TRBJ1-1; no DNA check was done on the table's D call, TRBD1. TRBV21-1 is tagged as a pseudogene. The CDR3 totals 15 residues. Here the CDR3 DNA reads TGTGCCAGCAGCAATCCCCAGGGAGAGGGGGCTGAAGCTTTCTTT. This sequence encodes CASSNPQGEGAEAFF.

The V gene is TRBV14, the J gene TRBJ2-3, with TRBD2 as a possible D gene (6 bases). V lost 4 bases, J lost 1 base, and 18 bases lay in between. The germline gives CDR1 SGHDN, CDR2 FVKESK. The CDR3 sequence is 17 residues long. CDR3 nucleotide sequence: TGTGCCAGCAGCCCTGGTGCGGAGGGGCGGGGCACAGATACGCAGTATTTT. Translated: CASSPGAEGRGTDTQYF.

The chain employs TRBV13 and TRBJ1-4; D is unresolved. Germline loops: CDR1 PRHDT, CDR2 FYEKMQ (reference sequence). The CDR3 totals 15 residues. The V end was cut by 2 bases, the J end by 7 bases, with 14 bases between. The CDR3: CASSLWSVRGEKLFF. The CDR3 coding sequence is TGTGCCAGCAGCTTATGGAGTGTCCGGGGTGAAAAACTGTTTTTT. Variable domain in full (rest from reference TRBV13 and TRBJ1-4): AAGVIQSPRHLIKEKRETATLKCYPIPRHDTVYWYQQGPGQDPQFLISFYEKMQSDKGSIPDRFSAQQFSDYHSELNMSSLELGDSALYFCASSLWSVRGEKLFFGSGTQLSVL.

The chain employs TRBV5-5 and TRBJ2-7; 8 nucleotides match TRBD2. The CDR3 runs 16 residues. Germline V gives CDR1 SGHKS, CDR2 YYEKEE (reference sequence). Trimming cost V 1 base and J 4 bases; bases outside gene matches: 10. The CDR3 sequence: CASSLYGGGLGYEQYF. The DNA of the CDR3 is TGTGCCAGCAGCTTGTATGGCGGGGGGCTGGGGTACGAGCAGTACTTC. Looking up the rest from reference TRBV5-5 and TRBJ2-7 gives the full variable domain: DAGVTQSPTHLIKTRGQQVTLRCSPISGHKSVSWYQQVLGQGPQFIFQYYEKEERGRGNFPDRFSARQFPNYSSELNVNALLLGDSALYLCASSLYGGGLGYEQYFGPGTRLTVT.

The rearrangement joins TRBV5-1 to TRBJ2-7, with 9 bases aligning to TRBD1. J gave up 6 bases and V 5 bases, and 9 bases lay outside the gene matches. Germline V gene data show CDR1 as SGHRS and CDR2 as YFSETQ. The CDR3 length is 14 residues. CDR3: CASSRRDRVVEQYF. In nucleotides, the CDR3 is TGCGCCAGCAGTAGACGGGACAGGGTGGTCGAGCAGTACTTC.

This sequence joins TRBV28 and TRBJ1-3, with D unclear. Germline loops: CDR1 MDHEN, CDR2 SYDVKM. The CDR3 length is 15 residues. V was clipped by 7 bases and J by 1 base, with 14 bases between them. The CDR3 here is CASKARETSGNTIYF. CDR3 nucleotide sequence: TGTGCCAGCAAGGCAAGGGAGACTTCTGGAAACACCATATATTTT.

This clone was observed a single time. V and J are TRBV2 and TRBJ2-7, with 9 bases lining up with TRBD1. CDR3 length equals 14 residues. The germline CDR1 and CDR2 sequences are SNHLY and FYNNEI. V was pared by 10 bases and J by 5 bases, with 12 bases of the junction left unmatched. The CDR3 spells CATSKGQGYHEQYF. CDR3 nucleotides: TGTGCCACTTCCAAGGGACAGGGTTACCACGAGCAGTACTTC.

This clone was observed a single time. The chain has TRBV5-5 and TRBJ2-3, with 10 bases aligning to TRBD1. CDR1 SGHKS and CDR2 YYEKEE come from the germline V gene (reference sequence). V was clipped by 3 bases and J by 3 bases; unmatched bases: 7. The CDR3 covers 16 residues. Here the CDR3 DNA reads TGTGCCAGCAGCTCGACAGGGGGCGCTTGGACAGATACGCAGTATTTT. It encodes CASSSTGGAWTDTQYF.

This rearrangement joins TRBV7-9 to TRBJ1-2, with no clear D. There are 14 residues in the CDR3. Trimming cost V 2 bases and J 1 base, with 8 bases left between them. The germline V gene encodes CDR1 SEHNR and CDR2 FQNEAQ (reference sequence). CDR3 loop: CASSLPVLNYGYTF. The CDR3 DNA reads TGTGCCAGCAGCTTACCAGTTCTTAACTATGGCTACACCTTC. Based on the CDR3 plus reference TRBV7-9 and TRBJ1-2, the full variable domain is DTGVSQNPRHKITKRGQNVTFRCDPISEHNRLYWYRQTLGQGPEFLTYFQNEAQLEKSRLLSDRFSAERPKGSFSTLEIQRTEQGDSAMYLCASSLPVLNYGYTFGSGTRLTVV.

The rearrangement uses TRBV9 and TRBJ2-1, with a tentative D call TRBD1 (5 bases). V lost 4 bases, J lost 7 bases, and 9 bases lay in between. The V gene's germline CDR1 is SGDLS and CDR2 YYNGEE. The CDR3 covers 12 residues. The CDR3 sequence is CASSYQGNEQFF. CDR3 in DNA: TGTGCCAGCAGCTACCAGGGTAATGAGCAGTTCTTC.

V is TRBV5-5 and J is TRBJ2-7, with D possibly matching TRBD1 (6 bases). Germline V gene sequence: CDR1 SGHKS, CDR2 YYEKEE (reference sequence). The V and J ends lost 2 bases and 4 bases respectively, with 13 bases between them. CDR3 size: 14 residues. The CDR3 spells CASSFSGTTYEQYF. The CDR3 coding sequence is TGTGCCAGCAGCTTTTCCGGGACAACGTACGAGCAGTACTTC.

This chain uses TRBV4-2 with TRBJ2-7; 10 positions agree with TRBD1. CDR3 size: 18 residues. Germline-derived CDR1 and CDR2 are LGHNA and YNFKEQ. The J segment lost 5 bases and the V segment lost 0 bases, leaving 13 bases of the junction unmatched. The CDR3 reads CASSQEPYGGTGAHEQYF. The CDR3 DNA sequence: TGTGCCAGCAGCCAAGAGCCCTATGGTGGGACAGGGGCACACGAGCAGTACTTC.

This clone has only one observation. The chain couples TRBV7-2 to TRBJ1-1; D gene ambiguous. Germline-derived CDR1 and CDR2 are SGHTA and FQGNSA. Trimming took 2 bases from V and 0 from J, leaving 13 bases between them. The CDR3 spans 16 residues. CDR3: CASSLYSVLMNTEAFF. The CDR3 region has the DNA TGTGCCAGCAGCTTATATTCTGTACTTATGAACACTGAAGCTTTCTTT.

This chain connects TRBV18 to TRBJ1-1; the match to TRBD1 covers 10 bases. CDR1 KGHSH and CDR2 LQKENI come from the germline V gene. This CDR3 spans 14 amino acids. With 6 bases clipped from V and 8 bases from J, the junction kept 9 bases outside the gene matches. CDR3 loop: CASSPTGGLMEAFF. CDR3 DNA sequence: TGTGCCAGCTCTCCGACAGGGGGCCTAATGGAAGCTTTCTTT. The full variable domain, with the rest looked up from reference TRBV18 and TRBJ1-1, is NAGVMQNPRHLVRRRGQEARLRCSPMKGHSHVYWYRQLPEEGLKFMVYLQKENIIDESGMPKERFSAEFPKEGPSILRIQQVVRGDSAAYFCASSPTGGLMEAFFGQGTRLTVV.

The chain combines TRBV15 with TRBJ2-1, with 9 nucleotides matching TRBD2. The V gene's germline CDR1 is LNHNV and CDR2 YYDKDF (reference sequence). Trimming cost V 4 bases and J 3 bases; bases outside gene matches: 16. The CDR3 length is 19 residues. The CDR3 spells CATSKDHARLAGIYNEQFF. The CDR3 DNA follows: TGTGCCACCAGCAAAGATCACGCTCGCCTAGCGGGGATCTACAATGAGCAGTTCTTC.

CDR3 in amino acids: CASSLVVAGGLEQYF. Written as DNA, the CDR3 is TGCGCCAGCAGCTTGGTAGTAGCGGGGGGGCTCGAGCAGTACTTC. The chain combines TRBV5-1 with TRBJ2-7, with 11 bases identical to TRBD2. CDR1 SGHRS and CDR2 YFSETQ come from the germline V gene. The V gene end was trimmed by 0 bases and the J gene end by 6 bases; junction bases not matched to a gene: 5. The CDR3 has 15 amino acids.

This chain links TRBV5-4 with TRBJ2-2; D not certain. V lost 1 base to trimming and J lost 1 base, with 5 bases between them. This CDR3 comprises 14 residues. CDR1 is SGHNT, CDR2 YYREEE, per germline (reference sequence). CDR3 amino acids: CASSLIRNTGELFF. CDR3 in DNA: TGTGCCAGCAGCTTGATTAGGAACACCGGGGAGCTGTTTTTT.